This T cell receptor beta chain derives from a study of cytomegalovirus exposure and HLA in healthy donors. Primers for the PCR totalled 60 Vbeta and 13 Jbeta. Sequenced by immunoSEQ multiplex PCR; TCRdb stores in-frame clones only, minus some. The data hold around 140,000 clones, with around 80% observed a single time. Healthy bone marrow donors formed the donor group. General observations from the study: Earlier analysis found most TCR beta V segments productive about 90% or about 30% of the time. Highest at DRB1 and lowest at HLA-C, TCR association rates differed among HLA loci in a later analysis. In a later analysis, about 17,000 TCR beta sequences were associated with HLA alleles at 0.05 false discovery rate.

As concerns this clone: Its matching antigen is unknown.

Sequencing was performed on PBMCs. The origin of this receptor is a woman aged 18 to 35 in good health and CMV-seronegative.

CDR3 nucleotide sequence: TGTGCCAGCAGCCGAGGACAGGGGGAGTATCCTGAAGCTTTCTTT. This gives the protein CASSRGQGEYPEAFF. The chain couples TRBV4-2 to TRBJ1-1, with 10 bases matching TRBD1. The V segment lost 4 bases and the J segment 6 bases; nucleotides outside the gene matches: 8. Germline CDR1 is LGHNA and CDR2 is YNFKEQ. CDR3 length equals 15 residues.